This T cell receptor (beta chain) was identified during a study of T cells expressing NK-cell markers. Across the study: Sorted T-cell subsets CD3+CD56+NKG2C+, CD3+CD56+NKG2C- and CD3+CD56-NKG2C+ were TCR beta-sequenced.

Overall study findings and caveats: The study found these clonotypes also leading the CD3+CD56-NKG2C+ fraction in several donors. The contribution of dominant NKG2C+ clonotypes to CD8+ T cells in six or seven donors was roughly 1.0-8%.

With the 5' RACE reads reprocessed, TCRdb shows one record per CDR3 protein and no DNA. Its table records hundreds of thousands of distinct CDR3 sequences. To note about this clonotype: Its specificity is unknown.

This CDR3 region has 12 residues. Germline V gene data show CDR1 as SGDLS and CDR2 as YYNGEE. This receptor was taken from a woman aged 18 to 75 in good health. The sequencing input was blood T cells: a sorted CD56 or NKG2C T cell subset, CD4+ or CD8+ T cells, or bulk PBMC T cells (not recorded which). V and J are TRBV9 and TRBJ1-1; as DNA is missing, the TRBD1 call by TCRdb cannot be tested. CDR3 in amino acids: CASSGDHPEAFF.